This entry lists 29 T cell receptor beta chains sequenced from one sample in a study of blood T cell repertoires in COVID-19. Profiled with immunoSEQ multiplex PCR; TCRdb holds only in-frame clones, not every one. The sample holds approximately 160,000 clones, more than 90% seen once. Source material: peripheral blood. These receptors were taken from a man in his fifties with acute or convalescent COVID-19.

The rearrangement uses TRBV6-5 and TRBJ1-4; the D gene is possibly TRBD1 (5 bases). The V end was cut by 6 bases, the J end by 4 bases, with 15 bases between. CDR3 length equals 15 residues. Looked up from germline, CDR1 is MNHEY and CDR2 is SVGAGI. CDR3 bases: TGTGCCAGCAGGAAACTGGGGGGGAGTAATGAAAAACTGTTTTTT. This encodes CASRKLGGSNEKLFF.

This clone has more than one count but fewer than ten. This sequence joins TRBV2 and TRBJ1-5; no clear D. This CDR3 is built from 14 residues. The V gene's germline CDR1 is SNHLY and CDR2 FYNNEI. With 6 bases removed from V and 3 bases from J, the gap between germline ends came to 12 bases. CDR3 nucleotide sequence: TGTGCCAGCAGGGGAGGACGGAACAATCAGCCCCAGCATTTT. It encodes CASRGGRNNQPQHF.

The gene calls are TRBV27 and TRBJ2-1; TRBD1 is a possible D gene (6 bases). Trimming shortened V by 6 bases and J by 1 base, and 13 bases separated the two germline ends. CDR3 size: 15 residues. Germline lookup yields CDR1 MNHEY and CDR2 SMNVEV (reference sequence). CDR3 loop: CASSLRGGSYNEQFF. In DNA form, the CDR3 reads TGTGCCAGCAGCCTCAGGGGTGGGTCCTACAATGAGCAGTTCTTC.

The rearrangement uses TRBV2 and TRBJ2-1; perhaps TRBD2 as D (6 bases). The CDR3 contains 14 residues. Looked up from germline, CDR1 is SNHLY and CDR2 is FYNNEI. Trimming took off 8 bases at V and 0 bases at J, with 11 bases between the two ends. CDR3 residues: CASVAGSSYNEQFF. The DNA of the CDR3 is TGTGCCAGCGTTGCGGGGAGCTCCTACAATGAGCAGTTCTTC.

The chain recombines TRBV4-1 with TRBJ2-1; 9 nucleotides match TRBD2. Germline V lookup: CDR1 MGHRA, CDR2 YSYEKL. The CDR3 spans 16 residues. V lost 5 bases and J lost 2; bases outside the gene matches: 7. The CDR3 is CASSKRLAETYNEQFF. For the CDR3, the DNA is TGCGCCAGCAGCAAGAGACTAGCGGAGACCTACAATGAGCAGTTCTTC.

The chain joins TRBV6-5 to TRBJ1-2, with 7 bases matching TRBD1. J was trimmed by 2 bases and V by 7 bases; bases with no gene match: 7. Germline V CDR1 and CDR2: MNHEY, SVGAGI. The length of the CDR3 is 14 residues. The chain's CDR3 is CASTMTTGNYGYTF. The DNA for the CDR3 is TGTGCCAGCACGATGACGACAGGGAACTATGGCTACACCTTC.

V gene TRBV10-3 combines with J gene TRBJ2-6; TRBD2 is a possible D gene (5 bases). The CDR3 spans 19 residues. Trimming stripped 0 bases from V and 0 bases from J, with 15 bases between. CDR1 and CDR2 from the germline V gene are ENHRY and SYGVKD. The DNA for the CDR3 is TGTGCCATCAGTGAGTCGGGCAGATCTAGCTTCTCTGGGGCCAACGTCCTGACTTTC. Its translation is CAISESGRSSFSGANVLTF.

This clone was counted once. This sequence joins TRBV7-2 and TRBJ1-1; tentative D call: TRBD1 (5 bases). Trimming took 5 bases from V and 6 from J, leaving 16 bases between them. The CDR3 spans 14 residues. Germline V gives CDR1 SGHTA, CDR2 FQGNSA. CDR3 nucleotide sequence: TGTGCCAGCAGCGAGACAGTGGGCCCCCCTGAAGCTTTCTTT. Protein product: CASSETVGPPEAFF. Filled out from reference TRBV7-2 and TRBJ1-1, the complete variable domain reads GAGVSQSPSNKVTEKGKDVELRCDPISGHTALYWYRQSLGQGLEFLIYFQGNSAPDKSGLPSDRFSAERTGGSVSTLTIQRTQQEDSAVYLCASSETVGPPEAFFGQGTRLTVV.

The genes are TRBV9 and TRBJ1-4, with D possibly matching TRBD1 (5 bases). The V end was cut by 0 bases, the J end by 8 bases, with 8 bases between. CDR1 and CDR2 from the germline V gene are SGDLS and YYNGEE. This CDR3 region has 13 residues. This CDR3 reads CASSVDGGEKLFF. The DNA of the CDR3 is TGTGCCAGCAGCGTAGACGGGGGAGAAAAACTGTTTTTT.

The chain couples TRBV5-4 to TRBJ2-1; D is unclear. V gave up 4 bases and J gave up 7 bases, with 12 bases separating them. Germline-derived CDR1 and CDR2 are SGHNT and YYREEE (reference sequence). CDR3 length: 13 residues. CDR3 nucleotides: TGTGCCAGCAGCCTCTGGCCTTATAATGAGCAGTTCTTC. It encodes CASSLWPYNEQFF.

The sample holds a few counts of this clone. The chain uses TRBV5-1 and TRBJ1-3; 7 nucleotides line up with TRBD1. This CDR3 has 17 amino acids. CDR1 SGHRS and CDR2 YFSETQ come from the germline V gene. V was pared by 4 bases and J by 0 bases, with 10 bases of the junction left unmatched. The CDR3 bases are TGCGCCAGCAGCCCGCGGACAGGAGTCAGCTCTGGAAACACCATATATTTT. Its translation is CASSPRTGVSSGNTIYF.

The V and J genes are TRBV28 and TRBJ2-7, with 10 bases that match TRBD2. CDR3 length equals 14 residues. J was trimmed by 3 bases and V by 6 bases; bases with no gene match: 5. CDR1 and CDR2 from the germline V gene are MDHEN and SYDVKM. CDR3 nucleotide sequence: TGTGCCAGCAGCTCGGGACTAGCGCACTACGAGCAGTACTTC. Protein: CASSSGLAHYEQYF.

This clone was seen a handful of times. V usage is TRBV19 and J usage is TRBJ1-2, with D tentatively TRBD1 (5 bases). V was pared by 3 bases and J by 4 bases, with 15 bases between. This CDR3 is built from 15 residues. The germline V gene has CDR1 LNHDA and CDR2 SQIVND (reference sequence). This CDR3 is CASSIPRTDIYGYTF. CDR3 bases: TGTGCCAGTAGTATTCCCCGGACGGACATCTATGGCTACACCTTC.

The J gene is TRBJ2-6, the V gene TRBV10-3; D unclear. The V and J ends lost 9 bases and 0 bases respectively, with 12 bases between them. CDR1 and CDR2 (germline): ENHRY, SYGVKD. The CDR3 consists of 15 residues. The CDR3 DNA follows: TGTGCCATTACCGACACGACCTCTGGGGCCAACGTCCTGACTTTC. Its protein product is CAITDTTSGANVLTF.

This chain uses TRBV3-1 (or the pseudogene TRBV3-2) with TRBJ2-1; no clear D gene. The germline V gene has CDR1 LGHDT and CDR2 YNNKEL (reference sequence). This CDR3 comprises 15 residues. The ends were cut back, 0 bases at V and 4 bases at J, with 10 bases in the middle. CDR3 bases: TGTGCCAGCAGCCAAGATTCTGTGGCTTACAATGAGCAGTTCTTC. Residues: CASSQDSVAYNEQFF.

In this sample, this clone turned up once. The rearrangement uses TRBV29-1 and TRBJ1-2, with D possibly TRBD1 on 5 matching bases. The V end lost 3 bases, the J end lost 3 bases, and 14 bases lay between the germline ends. From germline, CDR1 is SQVTM and CDR2 ANQGSEA. The CDR3 contains 14 residues. In DNA, the CDR3 is TGCAGCGTTGATCAATCGCAGGGTGACTATGGCTACACCTTC. This translates into CSVDQSQGDYGYTF.

This chain joins TRBV18 and TRBJ1-1, with D perhaps TRBD1 (5 bases). Between the trimmed V and J ends, which lost 3 bases and 4 bases, there was a span of 18 bases. The germline V gene encodes CDR1 KGHSH and CDR2 LQKENI. This CDR3 is 16 amino acids long. As DNA, the CDR3 is TGTGCCAGCTCACCCCCGGGGGGGATGGTGGGCACTGAAGCTTTCTTT. This gives the protein CASSPPGGMVGTEAFF.

The CDR3 DNA sequence: TGTGCCAGCAGCTTAGGGGGGACAGGGTGGTACAATGAGCAGTTCTTC. Its translation: CASSLGGTGWYNEQFF. The chain combines TRBV7-2 with TRBJ2-1; 9 positions agree with TRBD1. The CDR3 consists of 16 residues. Germline CDR1 reads SGHTA; CDR2 reads FQGNSA. Germline trimming cut 1 base from V and 4 bases from J; bases unmatched to any gene: 5.

The chain has TRBV7-3 and TRBJ2-1; D is possibly TRBD1 (5 bases). CDR1 and CDR2 (germline): SGHTA, FQGTGA. The V and J ends lost 2 bases and 0 bases respectively, with 8 bases between them. The CDR3 consists of 15 residues. CDR3 coding DNA: TGTGCCAGCAGCTTAGGGGCGAGCTCCTACAATGAGCAGTTCTTC. Translation gives CASSLGASSYNEQFF.

The genes are TRBV19 and TRBJ1-1, with D possibly TRBD1 on 6 matching bases. CDR1 is LNHDA and CDR2 is SQIVND in the germline V gene (reference sequence). This CDR3 comprises 13 residues. V lost 5 bases, J lost 7 bases, and 14 bases lay in between. As DNA, the CDR3 is TGTGCCAGTAGTCTCCGACTGGACAGTGAAGCTTTCTTT. Translated: CASSLRLDSEAFF.

This rearrangement joins TRBV7-2 to TRBJ2-5, with 10 bases lining up with TRBD2. This CDR3 spans 16 amino acids. Germline V gene data show CDR1 as SGHTA and CDR2 as FQGNSA. J lost 0 bases, V lost 3 bases, and 4 bases had no gene match. The CDR3 sequence: CASSFGLAAYQETQYF. The DNA for the CDR3 is TGTGCCAGCAGCTTCGGACTAGCGGCGTACCAAGAGACCCAGTACTTC.

The V and J genes are TRBV7-3 and TRBJ2-1, with D maybe TRBD1 (6 bases). With 4 bases removed from V and 7 bases from J, the gap between germline ends came to 20 bases. This CDR3 is built from 16 residues. Per the germline V gene, CDR1 is SGHTA and CDR2 is FQGTGA. The CDR3 spells CASSSSQGRGRNEQFF. The CDR3 DNA sequence: TGTGCCAGCAGCTCCTCTCAGGGGAGAGGTAGAAATGAGCAGTTCTTC. The variable domain in full, with the rest retrieved from reference TRBV7-3 and TRBJ2-1, is GAGVSQTPSNKVTEKGKYVELRCDPISGHTALYWYRQSLGQGPEFLIYFQGTGAADDSGLPNDRFFAVRPEGSVSTLKIQRTERGDSAVYLCASSSSQGRGRNEQFFGPGTRLTVL.

The chain carries TRBV29-1 and TRBJ2-5, with 10 bases identical to TRBD2. Germline V gene sequence: CDR1 SQVTM, CDR2 ANQGSEA. The CDR3 extends over 13 amino acids. V lost 4 bases and J lost 3; bases outside the gene matches: 2. DNA of the CDR3: TGCAGCGTTGTTACTAGCGGGGAAGAGACCCAGTACTTC. Its translation: CSVVTSGEETQYF.

The chain is built from TRBV28 and TRBJ2-7; weak D call: TRBD2 (5 bases). V lost 6 bases and J 0 bases, leaving 21 bases between the germline ends. The CDR3 is 17 amino acids. Germline lookup yields CDR1 MDHEN and CDR2 SYDVKM. DNA of the CDR3: TGTGCCAGCAGCCTCACACTGTTCCGGGCGGGCTCCTACGAGCAGTACTTC. This encodes CASSLTLFRAGSYEQYF.

V is TRBV7-2 and J is TRBJ2-1; the match to TRBD2 covers 8 bases. The CDR3 spans 15 residues. Germline values: CDR1 SGHTA, CDR2 FQGNSA. With 2 bases clipped from V and 13 bases from J, the junction kept 13 bases outside the gene matches. DNA for the CDR3: TGTGCCAGCAGCTTATACGGGGGGGCCGACTCAAGCCAGTTCTTC. Residues: CASSLYGGADSSQFF.

This chain uses TRBV19 with TRBJ1-2, with no clear D. Germline V gene sequence: CDR1 LNHDA, CDR2 SQIVND (reference sequence). The ends were cut back, 3 bases at V and 3 bases at J, with 5 bases in the middle. CDR3 length: 12 amino acids. CDR3 sequence reads: CASSMRDYGYTF. The CDR3, as DNA: TGTGCCAGTAGTATGAGAGACTATGGCTACACCTTC.

V is TRBV5-6 and J is TRBJ2-5; 7 bases align to TRBD2. This CDR3 is built from 13 residues. J gave up 3 bases and V 4 bases, and 3 bases lay outside the gene matches. CDR1 and CDR2 from the germline V gene are SGHDT and YYEEEE. CDR3 nucleotides: TGTGCCAGCAGCGGGGGACTAAAAGAGACCCAGTACTTC. Amino acid sequence: CASSGGLKETQYF.

The chain links TRBV19 to TRBJ1-5; D gene uncertain. This CDR3 contains 12 residues. Trimming took off 4 bases at V and 6 bases at J, with 7 bases between the two ends. CDR1 is LNHDA, CDR2 SQIVND, per germline (reference sequence). CDR3 nucleotide sequence: TGTGCCAGTAGTAGCCCGGGTCAGCCCCAGCATTTT. Translated: CASSSPGQPQHF.

The chain is built from TRBV3-1 (or the pseudogene TRBV3-2) and TRBJ2-7, with 7 nucleotides matching TRBD1. The CDR3 covers 14 residues. Per the germline V gene, CDR1 is LGHDT and CDR2 is YNNKEL (reference sequence). The V and J ends lost 4 bases and 0 bases, in that order; junction bases with no gene match: 3. The CDR3 here is CASSRRQGSYEQYV. DNA of the CDR3: TGTGCCAGCAGCCGCCGACAGGGCTCCTACGAGCAGTACGTC.